These 11 T cell receptor beta chains came from one sample sequenced in a study of T cell responses to AZD1222 COVID-19 vaccine. The table came from immunoSEQ multiplex PCR; TCRdb's copy has only in-frame clones and leaves some out. The table records about 150,000 clones, 91% of them present only once. Sequencing was performed on peripheral blood, taken 28 days after the second AZD1222 dose. These receptors all stem from an adult who received the AZD1222 COVID-19 vaccine.

The CDR3 here is CSASVSNQPQHF. In DNA, the CDR3 is TGCAGTGCTAGTGTGAGCAATCAGCCCCAGCATTTT. The chain is built from TRBV20-1 and TRBJ1-5; no firm D call. CDR3 size: 12 residues. Germline V gene lookup returns CDR1 DFQATT and CDR2 SNEGSKA (reference sequence). V was trimmed by 3 bases and J by 1 base, leaving 4 bases between them.

The chain has TRBV18 and TRBJ2-7; D possibly corresponds to TRBD1 (6 bases). Per the germline V gene, CDR1 is KGHSH and CDR2 is LQKENI. The V end lost 1 base, the J end lost 6 bases, and 16 bases lay between the germline ends. The CDR3 is 15 residues long. For the CDR3, the DNA is TGTGCCAGCTCACCACTTTCTACAGGGATGCGCGAGCAGTACTTC. Its protein product is CASSPLSTGMREQYF.

V and J are TRBV30 and TRBJ1-6; D unclear. Germline loops: CDR1 GTSNPN, CDR2 SVGIG (reference sequence). The CDR3 is 14 amino acids. V lost 4 bases and J lost 5, with 12 bases in between. As DNA, the CDR3 is TGTGCCTGGATAGGTGCTGCGCATAATTCACCCCTCCACTTT. It is translated as CAWIGAAHNSPLHF.

The chain links TRBV5-4 to TRBJ2-7; D is unclear. The germline CDR1 and CDR2 sequences are SGHNT and YYREEE (reference sequence). CDR3 length equals 14 residues. V was trimmed by 2 bases and J by 5 bases, leaving 14 bases between them. The CDR3 loop is CASSLNLPANEQYF. CDR3 DNA: TGTGCCAGCAGCTTAAACCTACCGGCCAACGAGCAGTACTTC.

The chain joins TRBV27 to TRBJ2-7; D uncertain. V lost 4 bases and J 0 bases, leaving 7 bases between the germline ends. Germline CDR1 and CDR2: MNHEY and SMNVEV (reference sequence). There are 13 residues in the CDR3. The CDR3 DNA reads as TGTGCCAGCAGTTCTAGTTACTCCTACGAGCAGTACTTC. Its translation is CASSSSYSYEQYF.

The V call is TRBV19, the J call TRBJ2-7; the D gene is possibly TRBD1 (6 bases). CDR3 size: 14 residues. The germline V and J ends were trimmed by 1 base and 3 bases, with 10 bases remaining between them. Germline CDR1 reads LNHDA; CDR2 reads SQIVND (reference sequence). The CDR3 is CASSIAATGYEQYF. CDR3 coding DNA: TGTGCCAGTAGTATAGCAGCGACAGGCTACGAGCAGTACTTC.

The chain combines TRBV29-1 with TRBJ2-1, with D possibly being TRBD1 (6 bases). The V end was cut by 2 bases, the J end by 0 bases, with 11 bases between. Germline lookup yields CDR1 SQVTM and CDR2 ANQGSEA. The CDR3 has 15 residues. The CDR3 loop is CSVEPGQFSYNEQFF. CDR3 bases: TGCAGCGTTGAACCTGGACAGTTCTCCTACAATGAGCAGTTCTTC.

This chain uses TRBV6-2 or TRBV6-3 with TRBJ2-3; the D gene is possibly TRBD2 (6 bases). The length of the CDR3 is 16 residues. Trimming took 5 bases from V and 1 from J, leaving 16 bases between them. From germline, CDR1 is MNHEY and CDR2 SVGEGT. The CDR3 bases are TGTGCCAGCAGTAGAGGGGCGGGGCCGGGCACAGATACGCAGTATTTT. Its protein product is CASSRGAGPGTDTQYF.

This chain connects TRBV4-3 to TRBJ2-7; D is undetermined. The CDR3 consists of 14 residues. V gave up 1 base and J gave up 2 bases, with 9 bases separating them. Germline V lookup: CDR1 LGHNA, CDR2 YSLEER. Here the CDR3 reads CASSQAGWAYEQYF. The CDR3 DNA reads TGCGCCAGCAGCCAAGCTGGCTGGGCCTACGAGCAGTACTTC.

CDR3 region: CASSRTGLAGSQETQYF. CDR3 bases: TGCGCCAGCAGCCGCACCGGACTAGCGGGAAGCCAAGAGACCCAGTACTTC. V gene TRBV5-1 combines with J gene TRBJ2-5, with 12 positions matching TRBD2. The CDR3 sequence is 17 residues long. J lost 1 base, V lost 4 bases, and 8 bases had no gene match. Germline lookup yields CDR1 SGHRS and CDR2 YFSETQ.

This chain joins TRBV3-1 (or the pseudogene TRBV3-2) and TRBJ1-2; D ambiguous. Germline-derived CDR1 and CDR2 are LGHDT and YNNKEL (reference sequence). With 0 bases removed from V and 8 bases from J, the gap between germline ends came to 13 bases. The CDR3 consists of 14 residues. This chain's CDR3 is CASSQDPKSGGYTF. For the CDR3, the DNA is TGTGCCAGCAGCCAAGACCCCAAAAGCGGGGGCTACACCTTC.